The present entry profiles one T cell receptor (beta chain) with its context. Sequencing used immunoSEQ multiplex PCR; TCRdb keeps in-frame clones, though not all of them. The sample yields 350,000 to 400,000 clones, around 87% seen once. These data belong to a study of blood T cell repertoires in COVID-19. The CDR3 length is 17 residues. Trimming shortened V by 4 bases and J by 0 bases, and 16 bases separated the two germline ends. The V gene's germline CDR1 is KGHSH and CDR2 LQKENI. This sequence originates from a woman in her twenties or thirties with acute COVID-19. The chain combines TRBV18 with TRBJ1-5; maybe TRBD1 (6 bases). Sequencing input: PBMCs or T cells enriched from blood (not recorded which). Written as DNA, the CDR3 is TGTGCCAGCTCACAAGACGGGGGGCCATATAGCAATCAGCCCCAGCATTTT. Encoded protein: CASSQDGGPYSNQPQHF.